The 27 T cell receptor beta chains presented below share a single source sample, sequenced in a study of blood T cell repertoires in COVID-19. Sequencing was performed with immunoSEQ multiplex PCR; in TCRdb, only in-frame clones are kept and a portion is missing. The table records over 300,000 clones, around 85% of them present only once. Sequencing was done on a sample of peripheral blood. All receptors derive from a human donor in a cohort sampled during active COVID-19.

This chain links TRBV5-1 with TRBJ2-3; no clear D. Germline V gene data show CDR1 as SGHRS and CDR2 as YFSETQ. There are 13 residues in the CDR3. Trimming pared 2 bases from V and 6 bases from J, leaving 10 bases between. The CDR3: CASSFPAYDTQYF. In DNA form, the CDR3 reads TGCGCCAGCAGCTTCCCCGCGTATGATACGCAGTATTTT. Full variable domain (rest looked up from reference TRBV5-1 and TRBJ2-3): KAGVTQTPRYLIKTRGQQVTLSCSPISGHRSVSWYQQTPGQGLQFLFEYFSETQRNKGNFPGRFSGRQFSNSRSEMNVSTLELGDSALYLCASSFPAYDTQYFGPGTRLTVL.

CDR3 sequence reads: CASSIRAESNVLTF. The CDR3 DNA is TGTGCCAGTAGTATCCGTGCCGAGAGCAACGTCCTGACTTTC. The chain has TRBV19 and TRBJ2-6; D is unclear. Germline loops: CDR1 LNHDA, CDR2 SQIVND (reference sequence). V shed 3 bases and J shed 9 bases, with 12 bases lying between them. The CDR3 loop spans 14 amino acids.

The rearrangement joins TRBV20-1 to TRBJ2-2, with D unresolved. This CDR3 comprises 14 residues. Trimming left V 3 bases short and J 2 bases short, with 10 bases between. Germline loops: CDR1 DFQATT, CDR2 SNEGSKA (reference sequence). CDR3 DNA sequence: TGCAGTGCTAGTCCGAGCCAAAACACCGGGGAGCTGTTTTTT. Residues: CSASPSQNTGELFF.

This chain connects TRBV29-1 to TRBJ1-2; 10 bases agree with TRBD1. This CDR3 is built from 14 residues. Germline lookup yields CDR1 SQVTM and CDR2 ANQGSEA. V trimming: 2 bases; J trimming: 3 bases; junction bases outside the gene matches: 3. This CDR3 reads CSVEIGQGDYGYTF. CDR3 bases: TGCAGCGTTGAAATCGGACAGGGGGACTATGGCTACACCTTC.

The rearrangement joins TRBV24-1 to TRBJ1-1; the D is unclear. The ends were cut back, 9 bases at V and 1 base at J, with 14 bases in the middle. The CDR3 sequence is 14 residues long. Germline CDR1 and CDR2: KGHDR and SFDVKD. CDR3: CATRGSSGNTEAFF. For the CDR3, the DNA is TGTGCCACCCGTGGAAGTAGTGGGAACACTGAAGCTTTCTTT.

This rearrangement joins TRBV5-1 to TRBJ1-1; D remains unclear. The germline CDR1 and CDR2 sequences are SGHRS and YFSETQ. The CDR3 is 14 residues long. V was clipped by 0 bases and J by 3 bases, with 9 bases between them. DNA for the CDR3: TGCGCCAGCAGCTTGGGGGCAAGTTACACTGAAGCTTTCTTT. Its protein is CASSLGASYTEAFF.

This CDR3 is CASSPAGEGRTEAFF. The CDR3 region has the DNA TGTGCCAGCTCCCCGGCGGGGGAGGGGAGGACTGAAGCTTTCTTT. The chain has TRBV28 and TRBJ1-1, with D maybe TRBD1 (5 bases). With 8 bases removed from V and 5 bases from J, the gap between germline ends came to 21 bases. This CDR3 region has 15 residues. CDR1 MDHEN and CDR2 SYDVKM come from the germline V gene.

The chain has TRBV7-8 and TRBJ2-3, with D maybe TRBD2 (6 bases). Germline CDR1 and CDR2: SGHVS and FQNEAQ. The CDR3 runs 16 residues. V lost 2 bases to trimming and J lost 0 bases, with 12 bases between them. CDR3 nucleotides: TGTGCCAGCAGCTTATATCCTAGCGCCAGCACAGATACGCAGTATTTT. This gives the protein CASSLYPSASTDTQYF.

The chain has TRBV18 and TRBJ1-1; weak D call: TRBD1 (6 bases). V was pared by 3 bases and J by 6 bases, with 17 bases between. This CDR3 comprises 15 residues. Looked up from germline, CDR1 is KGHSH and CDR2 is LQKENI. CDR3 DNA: TGTGCCAGCTCACCCCAACAGGGAGAAGGGTCTGAAGCTTTCTTT. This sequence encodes CASSPQQGEGSEAFF.

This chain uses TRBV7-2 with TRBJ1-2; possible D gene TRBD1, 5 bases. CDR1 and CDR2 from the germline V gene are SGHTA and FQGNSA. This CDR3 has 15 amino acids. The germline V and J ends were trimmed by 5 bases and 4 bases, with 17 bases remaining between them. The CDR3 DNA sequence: TGTGCCAGCAGCCGGAGCGGGGGGGTAGTCTATGGCTACACCTTC. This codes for CASSRSGGVVYGYTF.

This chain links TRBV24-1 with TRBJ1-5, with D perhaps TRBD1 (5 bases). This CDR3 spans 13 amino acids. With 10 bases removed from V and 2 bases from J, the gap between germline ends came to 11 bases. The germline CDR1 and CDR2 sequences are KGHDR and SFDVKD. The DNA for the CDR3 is TGTGCCACGCAGGGATCGGGCAATCAGCCCCAGCATTTT. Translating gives CATQGSGNQPQHF.

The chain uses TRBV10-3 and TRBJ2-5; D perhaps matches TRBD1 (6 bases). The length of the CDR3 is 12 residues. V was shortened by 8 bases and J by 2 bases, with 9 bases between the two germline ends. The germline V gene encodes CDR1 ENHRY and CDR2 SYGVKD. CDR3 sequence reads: CAISQGQETQYF. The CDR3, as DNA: TGTGCCATCTCGCAGGGGCAAGAGACCCAGTACTTC.

The CDR3 DNA reads TGTGCCATCAGTGAGTCGACTCCGCAGCCCCAGCATTTT. As protein: CAISESTPQPQHF. The chain recombines TRBV10-3 with TRBJ1-5, with D hard to call. Germline CDR1 and CDR2: ENHRY and SYGVKD. Deletions cut 0 bases from V and 7 bases from J, with 7 bases between. The CDR3 contains 13 residues.

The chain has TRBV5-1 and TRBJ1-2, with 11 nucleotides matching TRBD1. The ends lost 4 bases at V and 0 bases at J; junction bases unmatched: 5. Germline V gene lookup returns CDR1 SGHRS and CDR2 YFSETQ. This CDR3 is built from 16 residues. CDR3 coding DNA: TGCGCCAGCAGCGGGACAGGGGGACCCGCTAACTATGGCTACACCTTC. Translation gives CASSGTGGPANYGYTF.

CDR3 in DNA: TGTGCCAGCAGCAAGGGACAGGGGATGGGAGGCTACACCTTC. Protein sequence: CASSKGQGMGGYTF. V gene TRBV5-6 combines with J gene TRBJ1-2, with TRBD1 identical over 10 bases. After removal of 4 bases from V and 8 bases from J, the junction contained 8 bases not matched to a gene. The germline V gene has CDR1 SGHDT and CDR2 YYEEEE. The length of the CDR3 is 14 residues.

CDR3 sequence (DNA): TGTGCCAGCAGCTTAGCTAGCGGAATATTCAATGAGCAGTTCTTC. Translating gives CASSLASGIFNEQFF. V gene TRBV11-3 combines with J gene TRBJ2-1; 7 nucleotides line up with TRBD2. The V and J ends lost 1 base and 6 bases, in that order; junction bases with no gene match: 6. CDR1 and CDR2 (germline): SGHNT, YENEEA. The CDR3 runs 15 residues.

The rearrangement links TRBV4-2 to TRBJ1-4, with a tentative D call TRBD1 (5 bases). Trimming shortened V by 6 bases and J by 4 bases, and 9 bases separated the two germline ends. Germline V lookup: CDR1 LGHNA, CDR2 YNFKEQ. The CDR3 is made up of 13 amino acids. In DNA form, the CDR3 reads TGTGCCAGCAGGGGGGGACTTAATGAAAAACTGTTTTTT. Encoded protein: CASRGGLNEKLFF.

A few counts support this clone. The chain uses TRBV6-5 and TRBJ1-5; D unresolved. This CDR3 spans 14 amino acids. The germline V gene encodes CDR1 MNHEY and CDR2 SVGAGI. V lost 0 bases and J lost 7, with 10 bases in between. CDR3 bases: TGTGCCAGCAGTTACTCCCTCGGGGAACAGCCCCAGCATTTT. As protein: CASSYSLGEQPQHF.

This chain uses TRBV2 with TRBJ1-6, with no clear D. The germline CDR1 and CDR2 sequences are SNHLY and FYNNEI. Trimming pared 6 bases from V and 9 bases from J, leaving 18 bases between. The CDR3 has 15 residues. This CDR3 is CASSANGLASSPLHF. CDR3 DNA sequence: TGTGCCAGCAGCGCCAACGGGTTGGCCAGTTCACCCCTCCACTTT. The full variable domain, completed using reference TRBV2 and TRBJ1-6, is EPEVTQTPSHQVTQMGQEVILRCVPISNHLYFYWYRQILGQKVEFLVSFYNNEISEKSEIFDDQFSVERPDGSNFTLKIRSTKLEDSAMYFCASSANGLASSPLHFGNGTRLTVT.

DNA of the CDR3: TGTGCCAGCAGTTTCCGGGACAGGAGTTATGGCTACACCTTC. It is translated as CASSFRDRSYGYTF. The gene calls are TRBV27 and TRBJ1-2; 8 bases map to TRBD1. The CDR3 has 14 residues. V was clipped by 3 bases and J by 5 bases; unmatched bases: 5. CDR1 is MNHEY, CDR2 SMNVEV, per germline (reference sequence).

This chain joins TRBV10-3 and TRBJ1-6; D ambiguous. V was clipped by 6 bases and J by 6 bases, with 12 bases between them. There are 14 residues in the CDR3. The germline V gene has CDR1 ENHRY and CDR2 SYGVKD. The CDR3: CAIREAIGNSPLHF. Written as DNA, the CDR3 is TGTGCCATCAGGGAAGCGATCGGTAATTCACCCCTCCACTTT.

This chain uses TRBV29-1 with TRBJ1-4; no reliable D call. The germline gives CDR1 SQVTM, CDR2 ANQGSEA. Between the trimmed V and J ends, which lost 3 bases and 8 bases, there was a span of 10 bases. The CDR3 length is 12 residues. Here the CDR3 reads CSVEVNSEKLFF. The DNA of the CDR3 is TGCAGCGTTGAGGTAAACTCCGAAAAACTGTTTTTT.

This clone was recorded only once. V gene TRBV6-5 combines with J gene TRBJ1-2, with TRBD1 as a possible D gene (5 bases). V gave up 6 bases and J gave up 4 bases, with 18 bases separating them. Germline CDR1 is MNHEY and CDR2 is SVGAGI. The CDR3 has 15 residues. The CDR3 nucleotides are TGTGCCAGCAGCTCGGGGGGAGGGCCGATCTATGGCTACACCTTC. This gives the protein CASSSGGGPIYGYTF.

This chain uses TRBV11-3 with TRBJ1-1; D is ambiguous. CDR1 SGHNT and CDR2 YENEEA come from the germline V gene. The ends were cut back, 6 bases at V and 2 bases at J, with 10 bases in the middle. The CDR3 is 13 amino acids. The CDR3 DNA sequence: TGTGCCAGCAGTTTACAGATAAACACTGAAGCTTTCTTT. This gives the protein CASSLQINTEAFF.

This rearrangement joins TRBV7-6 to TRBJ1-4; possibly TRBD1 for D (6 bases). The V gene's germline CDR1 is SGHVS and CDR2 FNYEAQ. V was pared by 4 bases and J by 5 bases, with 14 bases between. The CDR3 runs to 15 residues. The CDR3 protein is CASSSQGGENEKLFF. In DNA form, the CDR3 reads TGTGCCAGCAGCTCACAGGGAGGGGAAAATGAAAAACTGTTTTTT.

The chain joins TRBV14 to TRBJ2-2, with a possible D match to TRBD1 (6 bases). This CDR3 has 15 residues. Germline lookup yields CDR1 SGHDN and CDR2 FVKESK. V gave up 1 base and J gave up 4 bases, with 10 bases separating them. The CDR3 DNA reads TGTGCCAGCAGCCAAGCAGGGGTTAGCACCGGGGAGCTGTTTTTT. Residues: CASSQAGVSTGELFF.

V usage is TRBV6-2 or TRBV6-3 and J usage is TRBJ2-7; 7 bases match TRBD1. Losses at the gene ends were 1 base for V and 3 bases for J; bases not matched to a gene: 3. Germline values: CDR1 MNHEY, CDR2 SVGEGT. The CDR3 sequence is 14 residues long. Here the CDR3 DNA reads TGTGCCAGCAGTTACTTAGGACAGGACTACGAGCAGTACTTC. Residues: CASSYLGQDYEQYF.